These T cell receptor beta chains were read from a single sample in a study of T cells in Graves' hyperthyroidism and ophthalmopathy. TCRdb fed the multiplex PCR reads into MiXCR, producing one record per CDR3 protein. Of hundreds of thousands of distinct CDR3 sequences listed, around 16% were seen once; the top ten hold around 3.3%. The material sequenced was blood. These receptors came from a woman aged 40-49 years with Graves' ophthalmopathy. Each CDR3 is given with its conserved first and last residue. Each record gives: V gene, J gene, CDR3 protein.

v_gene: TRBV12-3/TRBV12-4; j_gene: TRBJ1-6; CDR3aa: CASSRYLTDYSPLHF
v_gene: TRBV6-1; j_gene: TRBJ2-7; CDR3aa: CASSFWPIRDSRREQYF
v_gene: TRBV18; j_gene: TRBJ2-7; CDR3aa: CAISPQALGGEQYF
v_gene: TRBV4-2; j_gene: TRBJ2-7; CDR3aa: CASSQDGGFTIYEQYF
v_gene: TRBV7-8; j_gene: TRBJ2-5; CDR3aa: CASSLGRIQETQYF
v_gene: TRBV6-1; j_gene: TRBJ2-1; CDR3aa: CASSEPGLGYNEQFF
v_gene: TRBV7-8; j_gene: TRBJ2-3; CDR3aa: CASSVGTQSTDTQYF
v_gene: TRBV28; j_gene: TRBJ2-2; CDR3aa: CASSWRGGHGELFF
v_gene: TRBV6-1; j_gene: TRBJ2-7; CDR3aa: CASSEARLAGAYEQYF
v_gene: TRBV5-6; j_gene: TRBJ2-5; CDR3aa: CASSLVAGFQETQYF
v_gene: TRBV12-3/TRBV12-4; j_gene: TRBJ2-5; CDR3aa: CASSRTEQETQYF
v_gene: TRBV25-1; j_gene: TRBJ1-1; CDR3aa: CASSAPGGLNTEAFF
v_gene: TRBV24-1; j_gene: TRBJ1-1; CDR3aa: CATRKTGSNTEAFF
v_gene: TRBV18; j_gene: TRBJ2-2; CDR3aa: CASSPRQPRDSPRGELFF
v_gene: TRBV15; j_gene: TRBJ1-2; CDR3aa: CATSRDEQASPYGYTF
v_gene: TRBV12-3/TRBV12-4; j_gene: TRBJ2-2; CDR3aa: CASRRQGASAGELFF
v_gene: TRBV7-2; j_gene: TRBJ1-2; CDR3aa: CASSPEDRVLSYTF
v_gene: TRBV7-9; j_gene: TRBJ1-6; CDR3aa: CASSLKSNSPLHF
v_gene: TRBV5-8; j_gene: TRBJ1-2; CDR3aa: CASSRYGGSFGYTF
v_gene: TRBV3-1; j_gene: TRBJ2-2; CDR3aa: CASSQFGSGGLTGELFF
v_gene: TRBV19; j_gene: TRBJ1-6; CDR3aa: CASSTLGSGDSPLHF
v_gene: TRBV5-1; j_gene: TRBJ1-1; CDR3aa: CASRPGPVNTEAFF
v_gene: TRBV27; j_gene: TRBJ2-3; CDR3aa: CASSWETSGRSTDTQYF
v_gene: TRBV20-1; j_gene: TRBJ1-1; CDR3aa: CSASKTDTEAFF
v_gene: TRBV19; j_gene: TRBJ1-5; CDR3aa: CASSIGWGQGQGQPQHF
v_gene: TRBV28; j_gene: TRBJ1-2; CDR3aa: CASSHLGGGYTF
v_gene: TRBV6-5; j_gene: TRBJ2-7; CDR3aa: CASSYSKDRLTYEQYF